Below are 15 T cell receptor beta chains sequenced from a single sample in a study of post-analysis software for immune sequencing data (dated by TCRdb to 2015 to 2017). Study-wide conclusions, independent of this receptor: Several TRBV segments, including TRBV5-6, TRBV5-1 and TRBV20-1, were significantly more frequent in patients than controls.

The antigens of these receptors remain unknown. Libraries were prepared through PCR. The listed sequencing device is Illumina HiSeq 2500. Unique molecular identifiers were incorporated into TCR beta cDNA libraries to reduce PCR and sequencing biases. TCRdb handled the public reads itself, with Q25 trimming in fastp and clone calling in MiXCR, and kept productive beta chains. Every entry covers one CDR3 protein and lists the most common genes and DNA from its rows. Present in this sample are about 570,000 distinct CDR3 sequences, around a third of which were seen just once. Jointly, the top ten make up approximately 5.4% of the sample. Sequenced material: blood. The receptors here all came from a girl under 18 with multiple sclerosis.

V gene TRBV9 combines with J gene TRBJ2-5, with D possibly matching TRBD1 (5 bases). TRBJ2-7 matches the DNA end more closely, so the J call is doubtful. Germline assignment: CDR1 SGDLS and CDR2 YYNGEE. This CDR3 comprises 14 residues. The CDR3 region is CASSVSQVGDEQYF. In DNA, the CDR3 is TGTGCCAGCAGCGTCTCACAGGTTGGCGACGAGCAGTACTTC.

This clonotype showed up many times. V usage is TRBV20-1 and J usage is TRBJ1-2; 8 nucleotides line up with TRBD1. The germline CDR1 and CDR2 sequences are DFQATT and SNEGSKA (reference sequence). The V segment lost 5 bases and the J segment 6 bases; nucleotides outside the gene matches: 11. The CDR3 covers 14 residues. CDR3: CSADPGTGLDGYTF. The CDR3 DNA sequence: TGCAGTGCTGACCCCGGGACAGGCCTGGATGGCTACACCTTC.

The chain combines TRBV6-1 with TRBJ2-1; the D gene is possibly TRBD1 (5 bases). CDR1 MNHNS and CDR2 SASEGT come from the germline V gene. The V end lost 10 bases, the J end lost 0 bases, and 13 bases lay between the germline ends. CDR3 size: 14 residues. The CDR3 sequence: CATHPQGSYNEQFF. CDR3 in DNA: TGTGCCACGCACCCCCAGGGCTCCTACAATGAGCAGTTCTTC.

The chain joins TRBV5-1 to TRBJ2-3; the D gene is possibly TRBD2 (6 bases). Germline V gives CDR1 SGHRS, CDR2 YFSETQ. The CDR3 contains 15 residues. The germline V and J ends were trimmed by 1 base and 4 bases, with 13 bases remaining between them. The CDR3 reads CASSLIAAHPDTQYF. As DNA, the CDR3 is TGCGCCAGCAGCTTGATAGCGGCGCATCCAGATACGCAGTATTTT.

The rearrangement links TRBV4-2 to TRBJ2-7, with D possibly TRBD2 on 6 matching bases. This CDR3 is built from 13 residues. Germline loops: CDR1 LGHNA, CDR2 YNFKEQ. The germline V and J ends were trimmed by 4 bases and 2 bases, with 9 bases remaining between them. The CDR3 nucleotides are TGTGCCAGCAGCCTAGCTAGCGCCTACGAGCAGTACTTC. It translates to CASSLASAYEQYF.

The gene calls are TRBV19 and TRBJ2-5, with D tentatively TRBD1 (6 bases). Deletions cut 5 bases from V and 11 bases from J, with 30 bases between. This CDR3 region has 17 residues. CDR1 is LNHDA and CDR2 is SQIVND in the germline V gene (reference sequence). CDR3 sequence (DNA): TGTGCCAGTAGTCTCACGACCGCCCACAGGGCTCACAATGAGCAGTACTTC. It is translated as CASSLTTAHRAHNEQYF.

The rearrangement joins TRBV29-1 to TRBJ2-1; D remains unclear. Trimming shortened V by 5 bases and J by 1 base, and 9 bases separated the two germline ends. The CDR3 totals 13 residues. Germline V gene sequence: CDR1 SQVTM, CDR2 ANQGSEA. DNA of the CDR3: TGCAGCGTTCTTGGGTGGTCCTACAATGAGCAGTTCTTC. Amino acids: CSVLGWSYNEQFF.

About this clonotype: A read error may produce the germline difference seen at one junction end. The rearrangement joins TRBV7-8 to TRBJ2-7, with D unresolved. CDR1 SGHVS and CDR2 FQNEAQ come from the germline V gene. The CDR3 is made up of 10 amino acids. The CDR3 coding sequence is TGTGACAGCAGCACGAATTCCCAGTACTTC. It encodes CDSSTNSQYF.

The chain uses TRBV6-6 and TRBJ2-1; D not certain. V shed 6 bases and J shed 10 bases, with 16 bases lying between them. The CDR3 covers 13 residues. Germline CDR1 reads MNHNY; CDR2 reads SVGAGI (reference sequence). The CDR3 is CASSRDPNEEQFF. CDR3 DNA sequence: TGTGCCAGCAGCCGAGACCCGAACGAGGAGCAGTTCTTC.

In this sample, this clonotype turned up once. At one end, the junction sequence differs from germline, possibly due to a read error. V and J are TRBV20-1 and TRBJ1-2, with no clear D. The germline V gene encodes CDR1 DFQATT and CDR2 SNEGSKA (reference sequence). CDR3 length: 15 residues. The CDR3 loop reads CSARAAGSRNYGHTF. CDR3 sequence (DNA): TGCAGTGCCCGAGCGGCAGGCTCGCGTAACTATGGCCACACCTTC.

This clonotype was detected many times. The chain has TRBV7-9 and TRBJ1-5; TRBD1 agrees at 9 bases. V lost 5 bases, J lost 4 bases, and 6 bases stayed unmatched. The CDR3 runs to 15 residues. Germline V CDR1 and CDR2: SEHNR, FQNEAQ (reference sequence). The CDR3, as DNA: TGTGCCAGCAGCATCGGGACAGGGCAAAATCAGCCCCAGCATTTT. Amino acid sequence: CASSIGTGQNQPQHF.

The chain employs TRBV18 and TRBJ1-5; 8 bases line up with TRBD1. Germline loops: CDR1 KGHSH, CDR2 LQKENI. The CDR3 runs to 16 residues. Trimming cost V 5 bases and J 1 base; bases outside gene matches: 7. CDR3 loop: CASSAGQGRSNQPQHF. CDR3 DNA sequence: TGTGCCAGCTCAGCCGGACAGGGACGAAGCAATCAGCCCCAGCATTTT.

This clonotype was recorded only once. J is TRBJ1-5 and V is TRBV25-1; D unresolved. The germline gives CDR1 MGHDK, CDR2 SYGVNS. V lost 3 bases to trimming and J lost 4 bases, with 7 bases between them. The CDR3 is 13 residues long. The CDR3 nucleotides read TGTGCCAGCAGTGACACGTTAAATCAGCCCCAGCATTTT. It encodes CASSDTLNQPQHF. Looking up the rest from reference TRBV25-1 and TRBJ1-5 gives the full variable domain: EADIYQTPRYLVIGTGKKITLECSQTMGHDKMYWYQQDPGMELHLIHYSYGVNSTEKGDLSSESTVSRIRTEHFPLTLESARPSHTSQYLCASSDTLNQPQHFGDGTRLSIL.

In its sample, this clonotype was seen many times. J is TRBJ2-6 and V is TRBV29-1; D is undetermined. There are 13 residues in the CDR3. The V end lost 4 bases, the J end lost 0 bases, and 4 bases lay between the germline ends. Germline CDR1 SQVTM, CDR2 ANQGSEA. CDR3 residues: CSVVRSGANVLTF. CDR3 coding DNA: TGCAGCGTTGTGCGCTCTGGGGCCAACGTCCTGACTTTC.

The table lists this clonotype with a few counts. V usage is TRBV29-1 and J usage is TRBJ2-2; D may be TRBD2 (6 bases). Trimming cost V 4 bases and J 1 base, with 10 bases left between them. The CDR3 extends over 14 amino acids. The germline CDR1 and CDR2 sequences are SQVTM and ANQGSEA. CDR3 region: CSVGDSRNTGELFF. CDR3 nucleotides: TGCAGCGTTGGGGACTCTCGGAACACCGGGGAGCTGTTTTTT.